This T cell receptor (beta chain) was profiled in a study of blood T cell repertoires in COVID-19. Overall study context: Among Cohort 3 donors, those recovered had two negative PCRs, clearance, or symptom resolution.

Adults between roughly 18 and 90 years of age took part from approximately 24 US areas. With 2 bases removed from V and 8 bases from J, the gap between germline ends came to 3 bases. The CDR3 runs 11 residues. Authors' methods: Counts of nucleated cells, estimated from reference gene primer amplification, were obtained. Using immunoSEQ multiplex PCR, the repertoire was profiled, and TCRdb retains in-frame clones only, with some absent. The V and J calls and clone size come from that table; D and trimming were worked out from the DNA. The sample has fewer than 200,000 clones, approximately 79% seen once. This clone was found a few times.

Sequencing used PBMCs or T cells enriched from blood (not recorded which). The TCR was taken from a woman in her sixties or seventies in a cohort exposed to, infected with or recovered from COVID-19 (not recorded which). This sequence joins TRBV12-3 or TRBV12-4 and TRBJ1-4; D is unresolved. CDR3: CASSLQEKLFF. As DNA, the CDR3 is TGTGCCAGCAGTTTACAGGAAAAACTGTTTTTT.